Presented here are 10 T cell receptor beta chains from one specimen sequenced in a study of tumour-infiltrating T cells in Burkitt lymphoma. The data were produced by immunoSEQ multiplex PCR, yet TCRdb's version contains in-frame clones alone and is incomplete. Of tens of thousands of clones in the sample, around 30% are singletons; the top ten hold 2.9%. The sequenced material came from tumor tissue. The receptors derive from a human donor with Burkitt lymphoma.

V and J are TRBV5-6 and TRBJ2-1; D is possibly TRBD1 (6 bases). V gave up 0 bases and J gave up 2 bases, with 12 bases separating them. The CDR3 contains 16 residues. Germline-derived CDR1 and CDR2 are SGHDT and YYEEEE. The CDR3: CASSLVSGVAYNEQFF. The CDR3 region has the DNA TGTGCCAGCAGCTTGGTGTCAGGGGTGGCCTACAATGAGCAGTTCTTC.

The chain carries TRBV7-9 and TRBJ1-5; D might be TRBD1 (5 bases). The germline CDR1 and CDR2 sequences are SEHNR and FQNEAQ (reference sequence). Deletions cut 4 bases from V and 3 bases from J, with 13 bases between. The length of the CDR3 is 15 residues. In nucleotides, the CDR3 is TGTGCCAGCAGCTCCTATGGGGGTCCCAATCAGCCCCAGCATTTT. Its protein product is CASSSYGGPNQPQHF.

This clone is judged medium-sized. This chain links TRBV7-6 with TRBJ2-7, with D perhaps being TRBD1 or TRBD2 (5 bases each). The CDR3 is 13 residues long. Trimming removed 5 bases from V and 3 bases from J, with 11 bases in between. Germline CDR1 reads SGHVS; CDR2 reads FNYEAQ. The CDR3 sequence is CASSEGPNYEQYF. The CDR3 DNA reads as TGTGCCAGCAGCGAGGGACCAAACTACGAGCAGTACTTC.

The chain links TRBV18 to TRBJ1-2; maybe TRBD1 (5 bases). The CDR3 length is 15 residues. CDR1 is KGHSH and CDR2 is LQKENI in the germline V gene. Trimming cost V 6 bases and J 5 bases, with 19 bases left between them. This CDR3 reads CASSRSRDAEYGYTF. The CDR3 coding sequence is TGTGCCAGCTCCCGGTCCCGGGACGCGGAATATGGCTACACCTTC.

This chain connects TRBV5-1 to TRBJ2-5; 11 bases are a match to TRBD1. With 4 bases clipped from V and 2 bases from J, the junction kept 4 bases outside the gene matches. Per germline, CDR1 SGHRS and CDR2 YFSETQ. The CDR3 has 15 amino acids. This chain's CDR3 is CASSRGDRGQETQYF. The DNA of the CDR3 is TGCGCCAGCAGCCGTGGGGACAGGGGGCAAGAGACCCAGTACTTC.

As DNA, the CDR3 is TGCGCCAGCAGCCAAGATGGGGCGGGCAATCAGCCCCAGCATTTT. This translates into CASSQDGAGNQPQHF. The chain links TRBV4-1 to TRBJ1-5; TRBD1 might be the D (5 bases). V was clipped by 0 bases and J by 2 bases, with 8 bases between them. The CDR3 is 15 residues long. Germline V gene lookup returns CDR1 MGHRA and CDR2 YSYEKL.

The chain is built from TRBV5-1 and TRBJ2-5; D is perhaps TRBD2 (5 bases). The CDR3 totals 16 residues. V gave up 2 bases and J gave up 0 bases, with 14 bases separating them. Looked up from germline, CDR1 is SGHRS and CDR2 is YFSETQ. The CDR3 protein is CASSFGLAVYQETQYF. The DNA for the CDR3 is TGCGCCAGCAGCTTCGGGCTAGCCGTGTACCAAGAGACCCAGTACTTC.

This clone occurred a few times. In nucleotides, the CDR3 is TGCAGCGTCGTCGCCCCCGCAGGGACCCAGTACTTC. This encodes CSVVAPAGTQYF. The rearrangement links TRBV29-1 to TRBJ2-5, with no clear D. The CDR3 has 12 residues. Trimming pared 6 bases from V and 7 bases from J, leaving 15 bases between. CDR1 is SQVTM, CDR2 ANQGSEA, per germline.

The CDR3 spells CASSESGSSQHF. In nucleotides, the CDR3 is TGCGCCAGCAGTGAGTCTGGGTCGTCCCAGCATTTT. The chain joins TRBV10-2 to TRBJ1-5; D remains ambiguous. Germline V gene data show CDR1 as WSHSY and CDR2 as SAAADI. Trimming shortened V by 0 bases and J by 11 bases, and 8 bases separated the two germline ends. The CDR3 runs to 12 residues.

This clone was detected only a few times. The J gene is TRBJ2-5, the V gene TRBV5-1, with no clear D. CDR3 size: 17 residues. V was shortened by 1 base and J by 4 bases, with 20 bases between the two germline ends. Germline V lookup: CDR1 SGHRS, CDR2 YFSETQ. In nucleotides, the CDR3 is TGCGCCAGCAGCTTGACCCACAACGTTAGGGCCAGAGAGACCCAGTACTTC. It translates to CASSLTHNVRARETQYF.